The 22 T cell receptor beta chains reported below all come from one sample, sequenced in a study of T cell clonotyping in hematopoietic cell transplantation (dated by TCRdb to the early 2020s). Library preparation was by the immunoSEQ multiplex PCR assay. Here the immuneACCESS table is served through TCRdb, limited to in-frame sequences with V and J called. Missing clones are a known gap in these copies; in checked studies unresolved V genes cover under half, and the rest lacks a known reason. The sample table contains 9,200 or so clones; only one count was recorded for approximately 96% of them. More than 2% of the sample belongs to the ten largest clones. The meaning of the sample's time point label: 100 days after allo-HCT. Sequences were derived from peripheral blood mononuclear cells, sampled 100 days after allogeneic stem cell transplant. These receptors were obtained from a male patient in his sixties who had an allogeneic stem cell transplant from a related donor, so the T cells may come from the graft donor. Some clones in this sample may be carry-over from other donors' samples.

This clone was detected only a few times. The V gene is TRBV4-1, the J gene TRBJ2-7, with a tentative D call TRBD1 (5 bases). Trimming cost V 0 bases and J 9 bases, with 18 bases left between them. The germline V gene encodes CDR1 MGHRA and CDR2 YSYEKL. This CDR3 is built from 15 residues. This CDR3 reads CASSQDRGQRLGQYF. The CDR3 nucleotides read TGCGCCAGCAGCCAAGATCGAGGACAAAGGTTGGGGCAGTACTTC.

The rearrangement joins TRBV4-1 to TRBJ2-5; maybe TRBD1 (5 bases). The J call may be faulty, since TRBJ2-7 better matches the DNA end. CDR3 size: 17 residues. The germline V gene encodes CDR1 MGHRA and CDR2 YSYEKL. CDR3 sequence (DNA): TGCGCCAGCAGCCAAGAAAGGACGCAGGGTGATCCCTACGAGCAGTACTTC. It is translated as CASSQERTQGDPYEQYF.

The CDR3 spells CASSFISGGSETQYF. In nucleotides, the CDR3 is TGCGCCAGCAGCTTTATTAGCGGGGGATCTGAGACCCAGTACTTC. The chain is built from TRBV5-1 and TRBJ2-5; 9 positions agree with TRBD2. Germline V gives CDR1 SGHRS, CDR2 YFSETQ. The CDR3 length is 15 residues. V was clipped by 2 bases and J by 5 bases; unmatched bases: 7. The entire variable domain, with the rest obtained from reference TRBV5-1 and TRBJ2-5, is as follows: KAGVTQTPRYLIKTRGQQVTLSCSPISGHRSVSWYQQTPGQGLQFLFEYFSETQRNKGNFPGRFSGRQFSNSRSEMNVSTLELGDSALYLCASSFISGGSETQYFGPGTRLLVL.

The chain couples TRBV5-8 to TRBJ2-5, with a tentative D call TRBD1 (5 bases). The CDR3 covers 14 residues. V dropped 0 bases and J dropped 3 bases, with 9 bases sitting between them. CDR1 is SGHTS, CDR2 YDEGEE, per germline. Written as DNA, the CDR3 is TGTGCCAGCAGCTTGGTAGGGGCCAAAGAGACCCAGTACTTC. This encodes CASSLVGAKETQYF.

This chain links TRBV12-5 with TRBJ2-3, with unresolved D. With 6 bases removed from V and 2 bases from J, the gap between germline ends came to 6 bases. Germline CDR1 and CDR2: LGHNT and FRNRAP. There are 12 residues in the CDR3. CDR3 sequence reads: CASGHDTDTQYF. In DNA, the CDR3 is TGTGCTAGTGGACATGACACAGATACGCAGTATTTT.

This chain links TRBV14 with TRBJ2-1; D assignment may be TRBD1 or TRBD2 (5 bases each). Trimming removed 1 base from V and 3 bases from J, with 10 bases in between. Germline CDR1 SGHDN, CDR2 FVKESK. The CDR3 has 15 amino acids. The CDR3 bases are TGTGCCAGCAGCCAAGTCTGGGGGTACTACAATGAGCAGTTCTTC. This gives the protein CASSQVWGYYNEQFF.

The genes are TRBV7-6 and TRBJ1-4; D gene uncertain. V was clipped by 3 bases and J by 1 base, with 3 bases between them. This CDR3 spans 13 amino acids. Germline CDR1 and CDR2: SGHVS and FNYEAQ. The CDR3 is CASSFLTNEKLFF. The CDR3 nucleotides are TGTGCCAGCAGCTTTTTAACTAATGAAAAACTGTTTTTT.

This rearrangement joins TRBV21-1 to TRBJ2-3. TRBV21-1 is termed a pseudogene. The CDR3 is 17 residues long. CDR3 in DNA: TGTGCCAGCAGCACCCCTTTTTCTCCGATTGGGACAGATACGCAGTATTTT. Protein: CASSTPFSPIGTDTQYF.

The chain couples TRBV19 to TRBJ1-2; D uncertain. The CDR3 consists of 14 residues. Germline V gene sequence: CDR1 LNHDA, CDR2 SQIVND (reference sequence). The ends were cut back, 1 base at V and 8 bases at J, with 14 bases in the middle. CDR3 region: CASSIGERALGYTF. The CDR3 bases are TGTGCCAGTAGTATAGGGGAGAGGGCACTCGGCTACACCTTC. Full variable domain (outside the CDR3, taken from reference TRBV19 and TRBJ1-2): DGGITQSPKYLFRKEGQNVTLSCEQNLNHDAMYWYRQDPGQGLRLIYYSQIVNDFQKGDIAEGYSVSREKKESFPLTVTSAQKNPTAFYLCASSIGERALGYTFGSGTRLTVV.

The CDR3 spells CASSVEGTEFTGELFF. CDR3 sequence (DNA): TGTGCCAGCAGCGTAGAAGGGACAGAGTTCACCGGGGAGCTGTTTTTT. The chain uses TRBV9 and TRBJ2-2; 7 nucleotides agree with TRBD1. CDR1 and CDR2 from the germline V gene are SGDLS and YYNGEE. Trimming took 0 bases from V and 4 from J; bases not matched to a gene: 6. The CDR3 is made up of 16 amino acids. The whole variable domain, filled in from reference TRBV9 and TRBJ2-2, reads DSGVTQTPKHLITATGQRVTLRCSPRSGDLSVYWYQQSLDQGLQFLIQYYNGEERAKGNILERFSAQQFPDLHSELNLSSLELGDSALYFCASSVEGTEFTGELFFGEGSRLTVL.

The rearrangement links TRBV4-1 to TRBJ2-6; a possible D gene is TRBD1 (7 bases). The CDR3 runs to 20 residues. The V gene lost 4 bases and the J gene lost 2 bases, with 24 bases spanning the gap. Germline CDR1 and CDR2: MGHRA and YSYEKL. The chain's CDR3 is CASSRDSLGQPGAGANVLTF. In DNA, the CDR3 is TGCGCCAGCAGCCGGGACAGCCTAGGACAGCCGGGAGCTGGGGCCAACGTCCTGACTTTC.

The rearrangement links TRBV5-6 to TRBJ1-1, with TRBD1 matching over 9 bases. Trimming took 7 bases from V and 4 from J; bases not matched to a gene: 11. Per the germline V gene, CDR1 is SGHDT and CDR2 is YYEEEE. There are 15 residues in the CDR3. The CDR3 sequence: CASGKTGGPSTEAFF. The DNA for the CDR3 is TGTGCCAGCGGCAAGACAGGGGGGCCGAGCACTGAAGCTTTCTTT.

The rearrangement uses TRBV27 and TRBJ2-7; D possibly corresponds to TRBD1 (5 bases). Germline CDR1 and CDR2: MNHEY and SMNVEV (reference sequence). This CDR3 comprises 14 residues. V lost 2 bases, J lost 4 bases, and 12 bases lay in between. The CDR3 DNA reads TGTGCCAGCAGTTTACAGGGAAAATTGTACGAGCAGTACTTC. Amino acid sequence: CASSLQGKLYEQYF.

The CDR3 DNA reads as TGTGCCAGCTCACCAGGGGGTGGCTTTCAGCCCCAGCATTTT. Protein product: CASSPGGGFQPQHF. The chain employs TRBV18 and TRBJ1-5, with D possibly being TRBD1 (5 bases). The germline CDR1 and CDR2 sequences are KGHSH and LQKENI. Trimming pared 2 bases from V and 6 bases from J, leaving 11 bases between. CDR3 size: 14 residues. Variable domain in full (rest from reference TRBV18 and TRBJ1-5): NAGVMQNPRHLVRRRGQEARLRCSPMKGHSHVYWYRQLPEEGLKFMVYLQKENIIDESGMPKERFSAEFPKEGPSILRIQQVVRGDSAAYFCASSPGGGFQPQHFGDGTRLSIL.

The rearrangement joins TRBV6-1 to TRBJ1-1, with D unresolved. The germline V gene encodes CDR1 MNHNS and CDR2 SASEGT. The CDR3 runs to 18 residues. Trimming cost V 4 bases and J 0 bases, with 21 bases left between them. DNA for the CDR3: TGTGCCAGCAGTGGCGAGGGCGGTCCTACGGCCATGAACACTGAAGCTTTCTTT. Amino acids: CASSGEGGPTAMNTEAFF.

The CDR3 sequence is CASGPLGPPYEQYF. CDR3 nucleotide sequence: TGTGCCAGCGGACCTCTGGGGCCTCCCTACGAGCAGTACTTC. The V and J genes are TRBV9 and TRBJ2-7; the D gene is possibly TRBD1 (5 bases). The CDR3 length is 14 residues. Trimming cost V 7 bases and J 2 bases, with 16 bases left between them. Per germline, CDR1 SGDLS and CDR2 YYNGEE.

The V and J genes are TRBV28 and TRBJ2-7; D is uncertain. Germline V CDR1 and CDR2: MDHEN, SYDVKM. The V gene lost 10 bases and the J gene lost 6 bases, with 19 bases spanning the gap. The CDR3 is 13 residues long. CDR3 in amino acids: CATAGSPPLEQYF. The CDR3 DNA is TGTGCCACAGCCGGGTCCCCCCCGCTCGAGCAGTACTTC.

The chain combines TRBV7-3 with TRBJ2-1; a weak D match, TRBD2 (7 bases). The germline CDR1 and CDR2 sequences are SGHTA and FQGTGA. V dropped 5 bases and J dropped 5 bases, with 25 bases sitting between them. CDR3 length equals 18 residues. Here the CDR3 DNA reads TGTGCCAGCAGCCCACAACCTAATAGTGGGGGGGCTCACAATGAGCAGTTCTTC. This translates into CASSPQPNSGGAHNEQFF.

This chain joins TRBV6-1 and TRBJ1-3; unclear D gene. The CDR3 runs 15 residues. CDR1 and CDR2 (germline): MNHNS, SASEGT. V lost 5 bases and J lost 0, with 11 bases in between. Here the CDR3 DNA reads TGTGCCAGCAGTCTTGAACGGAGCTCTGGAAACACCATATATTTT. Translated, it gives CASSLERSSGNTIYF.

In DNA form, the CDR3 reads TGTGCCAGCAGTGATACGTCTAGCGGGGGAGAGCAGTACTTC. Translation: CASSDTSSGGEQYF. V gene TRBV6-4 combines with J gene TRBJ2-7, with 10 bases that match TRBD2. The V and J ends lost 3 bases and 7 bases, in that order; junction bases with no gene match: 6. The germline V gene encodes CDR1 MRHNA and CDR2 SNTAGT. The CDR3 extends over 14 amino acids.

J is TRBJ1-2 and V is TRBV2; a possible D gene is TRBD1 (6 bases). The CDR3 covers 18 residues. Trimming stripped 5 bases from V and 2 bases from J, with 24 bases between. Germline CDR1 SNHLY, CDR2 FYNNEI. Here the CDR3 reads CASSLAGGHSDGNYGYTF. The CDR3 bases are TGTGCCAGCAGTTTAGCCGGGGGGCACTCCGATGGGAACTATGGCTACACCTTC.

This chain connects TRBV4-1 to TRBJ2-5, with no clear D. The V and J ends lost 3 bases and 5 bases respectively, with 10 bases between them. This CDR3 is 13 amino acids long. The germline V gene has CDR1 MGHRA and CDR2 YSYEKL. This CDR3 is CASSQWIGETQYF. The DNA of the CDR3 is TGCGCCAGCAGCCAGTGGATCGGGGAGACCCAGTACTTC.